This TCR beta chain was found in a study of blood T cells in healthy people across ages. A second PCR of 7 to 11 cycles used a sample-barcoded 5' primer and a J-beta primer mix. Each CDR3 protein gets one entry after TCRdb re-called the 5' RACE reads with MiXCR. Here the sample spans about 640,000 distinct CDR3 sequences, roughly 53% being singletons. CDR1 DFQATT and CDR2 SNEGSKA come from the germline V gene (reference sequence). The CDR3 covers 12 residues. Trimming took off 4 bases at V and 4 bases at J, with 11 bases between the two ends. Input material: blood. This TCR came from a man in his 60s in good health. This sequence joins TRBV20-1 and TRBJ2-7; D uncertain. CDR3 region: CSAITFTYEQYF. CDR3 DNA: TGCAGTGCTATCACGTTCACTTACGAGCAGTACTTC.